This TCR beta chain was recorded in a study of T cells in localized non-small cell lung cancer. Study conclusions and caveats: Compared with tumor, uninvolved adjacent lung displayed greater T cell clonality, ranking highest overall. It remains possible that heterogeneity exists, since only one tumor region was sequenced. The study detected a median about 60 of the top 100 tumor clones in adjacent lung. There was an association of higher blood T cell density with longer overall survival.

Generated by immunoSEQ multiplex PCR, the TCRdb table keeps only in-frame clones and is missing some. The sample includes tens of thousands of clones, roughly 89% of them seen just once. CDR1 and CDR2 from the germline V gene are SGHRS and YFSETQ. This CDR3 contains 15 residues. V dropped 4 bases and J dropped 6 bases, with 14 bases sitting between them. A note on this clone: Its target is unknown.

The chain uses TRBV5-1 and TRBJ1-6; maybe TRBD1 (5 bases). This specimen consisted of peripheral blood, obtained before any cancer treatment. The sequence was collected from a man between 40 and 70 years old with stage I squamous cell lung carcinoma. CDR3 region: CASSAKTVFNSPLHF. The CDR3 DNA sequence: TGCGCCAGCAGCGCGAAGACAGTTTTTAATTCACCCCTCCACTTT.